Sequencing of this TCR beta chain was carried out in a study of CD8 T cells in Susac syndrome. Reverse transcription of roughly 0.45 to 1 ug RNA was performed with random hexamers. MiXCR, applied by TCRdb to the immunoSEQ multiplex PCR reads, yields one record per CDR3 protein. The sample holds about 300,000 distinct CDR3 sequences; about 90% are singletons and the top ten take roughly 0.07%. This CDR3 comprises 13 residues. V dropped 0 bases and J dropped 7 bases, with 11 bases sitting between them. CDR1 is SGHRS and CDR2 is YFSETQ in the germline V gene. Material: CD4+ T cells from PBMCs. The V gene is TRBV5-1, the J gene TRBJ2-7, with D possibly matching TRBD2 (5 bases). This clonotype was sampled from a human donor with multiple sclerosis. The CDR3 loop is CASSLGDPGEQYF. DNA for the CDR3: TGCGCCAGCAGCTTGGGCGACCCGGGGGAGCAGTACTTC.